This TCR beta chain derives from a study of Graves' ophthalmopathy and Graves' hyperthyroidism. Between the trimmed V and J ends, which lost 7 bases and 5 bases, there was a span of 15 bases. This CDR3 contains 13 residues. CDR1 is LNHDA and CDR2 is SQIVND in the germline V gene (reference sequence). Uncontrolled infections, other autoimmune diseases, pregnancy or lactation barred patients from enrollment. PBMCs were isolated by Ficoll-Paque density gradient centrifugation, using roughly 11 ml of fresh peripheral blood as the starting material. This clonotype came up many times. RNA transcripts were the template, and TCR beta CDR3 regions were amplified from them. The library came from an HTBI-primed first-round RT-PCR and a second-round multiplex PCR. TCRdb recomputed calls from the multiplex PCR reads with MiXCR, one row per CDR3 protein. The repertoire includes tens of thousands of distinct CDR3 sequences, approximately 50% of them detected once, and approximately 4.8% sits in the top ten.

Material for sequencing was peripheral blood. This receptor was identified in an adult woman with Graves' ophthalmopathy. The J gene is TRBJ2-7, the V gene TRBV19; D uncertain. CDR3 region: CASNKGRKDEQYF. CDR3 coding DNA: TGTGCCAGTAATAAGGGCAGGAAGGACGAGCAGTACTTC.